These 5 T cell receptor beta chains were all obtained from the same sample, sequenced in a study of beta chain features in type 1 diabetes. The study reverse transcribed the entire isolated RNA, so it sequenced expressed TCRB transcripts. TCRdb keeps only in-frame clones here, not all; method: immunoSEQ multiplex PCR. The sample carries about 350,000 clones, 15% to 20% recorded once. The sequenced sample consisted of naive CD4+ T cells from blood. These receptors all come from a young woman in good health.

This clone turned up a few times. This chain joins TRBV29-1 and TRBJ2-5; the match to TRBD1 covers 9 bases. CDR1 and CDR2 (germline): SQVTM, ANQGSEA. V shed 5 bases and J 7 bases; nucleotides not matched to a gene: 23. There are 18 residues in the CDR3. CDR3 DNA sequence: TGCAGCGTTTTACGTGGACAGGGGACCAACTACGCCAGGTTGACCCAGTACTTC. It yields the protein CSVLRGQGTNYARLTQYF. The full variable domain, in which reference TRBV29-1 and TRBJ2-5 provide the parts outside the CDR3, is SAVISQKPSRDICQRGTSLTIQCQVDSQVTMMFWYRQQPGQSLTLIATANQGSEATYESGFVIDKFPISRPNLTFSTLTVSNMSPEDSSIYLCSVLRGQGTNYARLTQYFGPGTRLLVL.

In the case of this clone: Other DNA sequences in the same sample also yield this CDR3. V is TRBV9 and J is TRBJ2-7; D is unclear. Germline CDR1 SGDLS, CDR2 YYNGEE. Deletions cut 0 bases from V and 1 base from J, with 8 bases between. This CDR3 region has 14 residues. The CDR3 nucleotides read TGTGCCAGCAGCGTAGACGGCAGGTCCTACGAGCAGTACTTC. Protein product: CASSVDGRSYEQYF.

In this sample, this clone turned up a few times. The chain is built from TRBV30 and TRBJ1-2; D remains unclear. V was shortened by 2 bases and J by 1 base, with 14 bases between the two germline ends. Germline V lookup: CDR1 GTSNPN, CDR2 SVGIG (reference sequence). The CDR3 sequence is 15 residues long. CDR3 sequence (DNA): TGTGCCTGGAGTTCCCTGAGCGCGAATAACTATGGCTACACCTTC. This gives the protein CAWSSLSANNYGYTF.

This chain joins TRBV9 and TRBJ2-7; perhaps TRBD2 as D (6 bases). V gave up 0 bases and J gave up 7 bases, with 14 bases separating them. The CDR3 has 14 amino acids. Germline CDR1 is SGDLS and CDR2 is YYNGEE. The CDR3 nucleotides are TGTGCCAGCAGCGTAGAGGGAGGATCGGGGGAGCAGTACTTC. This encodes CASSVEGGSGEQYF. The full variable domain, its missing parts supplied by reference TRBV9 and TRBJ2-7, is DSGVTQTPKHLITATGQRVTLRCSPRSGDLSVYWYQQSLDQGLQFLIQYYNGEERAKGNILERFSAQQFPDLHSELNLSSLELGDSALYFCASSVEGGSGEQYFGPGTRLTVT.

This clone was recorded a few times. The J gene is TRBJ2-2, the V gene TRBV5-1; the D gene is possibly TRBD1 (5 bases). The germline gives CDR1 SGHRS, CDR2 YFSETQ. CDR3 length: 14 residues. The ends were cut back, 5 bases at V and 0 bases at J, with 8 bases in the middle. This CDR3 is CASSGATNTGELFF. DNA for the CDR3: TGCGCCAGCAGTGGGGCAACGAACACCGGGGAGCTGTTTTTT.